Below, 6 T cell receptor beta chains from the same sample are listed, as sequenced in a study of T cell responses to AZD1222 COVID-19 vaccine. Some clones are missing from TCRdb's copy, which holds only in-frame ones; the method was immunoSEQ multiplex PCR. Altogether roughly 120,000 clones are present, around nine tenths being singletons, with the ten largest covering roughly 4%. Sequences were derived from peripheral blood, sampled 28 days after the second AZD1222 dose. All receptors come from an adult who received the AZD1222 COVID-19 vaccine.

The genes are TRBV13 and TRBJ2-2; D gene unclear. V lost 6 bases to trimming and J lost 3 bases, with 2 bases between them. The germline CDR1 and CDR2 sequences are PRHDT and FYEKMQ (reference sequence). The CDR3 is made up of 11 amino acids. For the CDR3, the DNA is TGTGCCAGCAGTCACACCGGGGAGCTGTTTTTT. Protein product: CASSHTGELFF.

The V and J genes are TRBV10-3 and TRBJ2-1, with TRBD2 as a possible D gene (5 bases). Germline CDR1 and CDR2: ENHRY and SYGVKD. Trimming removed 0 bases from V and 5 bases from J, with 14 bases in between. The CDR3 extends over 16 amino acids. CDR3 DNA sequence: TGTGCCATCAGTGAGTCGTTGGGCCGGGGAAACAATGAGCAGTTCTTC. Translating gives CAISESLGRGNNEQFF.

The V and J genes are TRBV4-2 and TRBJ1-6, with D possibly matching TRBD1 (6 bases). In germline, CDR1 is LGHNA, CDR2 YNFKEQ. V lost 1 base and J 5 bases, leaving 12 bases between the germline ends. This CDR3 spans 16 amino acids. The CDR3 protein is CASSQGQVADNSPLHF. The DNA for the CDR3 is TGTGCCAGCAGCCAAGGACAGGTCGCCGATAATTCACCCCTCCACTTT.

The V and J genes are TRBV5-4 and TRBJ2-1; maybe TRBD2 (6 bases). The germline V gene has CDR1 SGHNT and CDR2 YYREEE (reference sequence). There are 14 residues in the CDR3. The ends were cut back, 3 bases at V and 3 bases at J, with 10 bases in the middle. CDR3 region: CASSSGDGYNEQFF. Written as DNA, the CDR3 is TGTGCCAGCAGCTCGGGGGACGGCTACAATGAGCAGTTCTTC.

There are a few counts of this clone. The chain couples TRBV18 to TRBJ2-7; D is possibly TRBD1 or TRBD2 (5 bases each). There are 13 residues in the CDR3. V lost 6 bases and J 2 bases, leaving 11 bases between the germline ends. Germline V gives CDR1 KGHSH, CDR2 LQKENI. CDR3 loop: CASSPEGPYEQYF. The DNA of the CDR3 is TGTGCCAGCTCCCCAGAGGGACCCTACGAGCAGTACTTC.

The J gene is TRBJ1-5, the V gene TRBV6-2 or TRBV6-3; D may be TRBD1 (6 bases). The germline gives CDR1 MNHEY, CDR2 SVGEGT. The CDR3 has 19 amino acids. The germline V and J ends were trimmed by 0 bases and 7 bases, with 25 bases remaining between them. The CDR3 DNA reads TGTGCCAGCAGTTACTCGAGAGGGGGGGATCCCCCAATCACGCAGCCCCAGCATTTT. This encodes CASSYSRGGDPPITQPQHF.